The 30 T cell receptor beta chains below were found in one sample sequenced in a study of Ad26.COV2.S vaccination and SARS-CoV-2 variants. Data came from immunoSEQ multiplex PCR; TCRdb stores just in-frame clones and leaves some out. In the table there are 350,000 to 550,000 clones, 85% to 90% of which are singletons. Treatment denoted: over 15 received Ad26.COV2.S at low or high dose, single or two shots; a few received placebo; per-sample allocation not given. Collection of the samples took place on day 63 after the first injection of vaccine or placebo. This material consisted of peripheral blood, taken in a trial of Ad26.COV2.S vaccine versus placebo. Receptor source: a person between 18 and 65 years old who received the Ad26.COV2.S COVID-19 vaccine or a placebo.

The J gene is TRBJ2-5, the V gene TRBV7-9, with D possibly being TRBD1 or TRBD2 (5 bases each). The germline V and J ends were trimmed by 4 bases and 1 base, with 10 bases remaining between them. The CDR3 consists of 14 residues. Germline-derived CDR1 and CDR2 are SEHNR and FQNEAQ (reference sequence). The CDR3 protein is CASSSGTGQETQYF. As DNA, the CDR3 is TGTGCCAGCAGCTCAGGGACGGGCCAAGAGACCCAGTACTTC.

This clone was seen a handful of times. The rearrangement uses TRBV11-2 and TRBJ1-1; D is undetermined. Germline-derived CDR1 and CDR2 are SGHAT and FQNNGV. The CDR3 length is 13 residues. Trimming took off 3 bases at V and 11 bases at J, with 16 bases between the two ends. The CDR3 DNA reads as TGTGCCAGCAGCTTTGAGACATGGCTTGGGGCTTTCTTT. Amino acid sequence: CASSFETWLGAFF. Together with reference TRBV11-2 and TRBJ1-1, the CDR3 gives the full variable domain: EAGVAQSPRYKIIEKRQSVAFWCNPISGHATLYWYQQILGQGPKLLIQFQNNGVVDDSQLPKDRFSAERLKGVDSTLKIQPAKLEDSAVYLCASSFETWLGAFFGQGTRLTVV.

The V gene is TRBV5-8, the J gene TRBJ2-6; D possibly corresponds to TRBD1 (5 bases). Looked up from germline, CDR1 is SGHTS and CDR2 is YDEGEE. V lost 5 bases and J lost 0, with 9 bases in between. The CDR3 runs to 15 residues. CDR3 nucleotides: TGTGCCAGCAGTGAAGGGGACTCTGGGGCCAACGTCCTGACTTTC. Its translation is CASSEGDSGANVLTF.

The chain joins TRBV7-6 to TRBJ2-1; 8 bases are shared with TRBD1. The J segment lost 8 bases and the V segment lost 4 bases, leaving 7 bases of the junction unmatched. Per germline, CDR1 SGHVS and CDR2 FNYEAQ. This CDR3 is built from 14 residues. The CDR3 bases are TGTGCCAGCAGCTCGATTGACAGGGGCGATGAGCAGTTCTTC. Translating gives CASSSIDRGDEQFF.

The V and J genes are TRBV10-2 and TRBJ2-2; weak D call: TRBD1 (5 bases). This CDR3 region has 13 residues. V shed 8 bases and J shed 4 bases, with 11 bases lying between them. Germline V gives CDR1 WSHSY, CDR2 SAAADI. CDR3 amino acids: CASERQSTGELFF. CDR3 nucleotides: TGCGCCAGCGAAAGACAGAGCACCGGGGAGCTGTTTTTT.

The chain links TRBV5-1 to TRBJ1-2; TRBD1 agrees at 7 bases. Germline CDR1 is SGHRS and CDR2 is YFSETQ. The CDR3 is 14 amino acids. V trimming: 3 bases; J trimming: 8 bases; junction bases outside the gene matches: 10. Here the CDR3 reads CASSSTGGGRGYTF. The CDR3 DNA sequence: TGCGCCAGCAGCTCGACCGGAGGGGGCAGAGGCTACACCTTC.

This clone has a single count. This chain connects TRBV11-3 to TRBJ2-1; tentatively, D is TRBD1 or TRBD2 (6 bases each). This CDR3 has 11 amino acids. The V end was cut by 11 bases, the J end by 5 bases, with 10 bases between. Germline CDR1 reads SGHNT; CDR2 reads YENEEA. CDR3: CAVGGHNEQFF. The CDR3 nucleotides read TGTGCCGTAGGGGGGCACAATGAGCAGTTCTTC.

The CDR3 sequence is CASSFGYAQNQPQHF. Here the CDR3 DNA reads TGTGCCAGCAGTTTCGGTTACGCTCAAAATCAGCCCCAGCATTTT. The chain uses TRBV28 and TRBJ1-5, with D unclear. Trimming pared 3 bases from V and 4 bases from J, leaving 13 bases between. The length of the CDR3 is 15 residues. The germline V gene has CDR1 MDHEN and CDR2 SYDVKM.

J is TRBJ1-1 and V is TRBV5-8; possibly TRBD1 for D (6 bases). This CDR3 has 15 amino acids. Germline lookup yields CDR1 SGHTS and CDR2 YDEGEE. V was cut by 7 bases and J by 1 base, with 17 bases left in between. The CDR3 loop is CASPGQQGQNTEAFF. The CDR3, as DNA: TGTGCCAGCCCCGGTCAGCAGGGACAGAACACTGAAGCTTTCTTT.

The CDR3 loop reads CASSSTGNWVSGELFF. The CDR3 DNA sequence: TGCGCCAGCAGCTCAACAGGGAATTGGGTGTCCGGGGAGCTGTTTTTT. The gene calls are TRBV5-1 and TRBJ2-2; possibly TRBD1 for D (6 bases). CDR3 length: 16 amino acids. Trimming shortened V by 3 bases and J by 6 bases, and 18 bases separated the two germline ends. Germline loops: CDR1 SGHRS, CDR2 YFSETQ.

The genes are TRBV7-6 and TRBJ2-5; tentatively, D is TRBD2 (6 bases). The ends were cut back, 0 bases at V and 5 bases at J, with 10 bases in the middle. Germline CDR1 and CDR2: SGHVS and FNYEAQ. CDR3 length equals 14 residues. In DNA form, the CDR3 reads TGTGCCAGCAGCTTAGCGGGACTGTATGAGACCCAGTACTTC. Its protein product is CASSLAGLYETQYF.

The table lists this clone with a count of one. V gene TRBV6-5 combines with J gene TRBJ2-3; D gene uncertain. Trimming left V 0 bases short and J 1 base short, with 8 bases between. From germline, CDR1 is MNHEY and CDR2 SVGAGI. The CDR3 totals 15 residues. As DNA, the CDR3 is TGTGCCAGCAGTTACTCTTTAGCTGGCACAGATACGCAGTATTTT. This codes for CASSYSLAGTDTQYF.

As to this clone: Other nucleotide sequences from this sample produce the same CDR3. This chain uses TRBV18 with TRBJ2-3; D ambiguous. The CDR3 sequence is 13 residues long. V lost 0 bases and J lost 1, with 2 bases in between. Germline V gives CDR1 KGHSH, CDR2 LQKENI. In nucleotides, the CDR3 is TGTGCCAGCTCACCACCGGGCACAGATACGCAGTATTTT. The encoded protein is CASSPPGTDTQYF.

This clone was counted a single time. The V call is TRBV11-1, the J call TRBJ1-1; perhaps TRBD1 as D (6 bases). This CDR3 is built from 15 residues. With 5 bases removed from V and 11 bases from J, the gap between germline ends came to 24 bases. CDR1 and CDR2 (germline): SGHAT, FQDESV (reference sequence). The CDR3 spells CASSQNGQTQMSAFF. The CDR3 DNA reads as TGTGCCAGCAGCCAGAACGGACAGACCCAAATGTCTGCTTTCTTT.

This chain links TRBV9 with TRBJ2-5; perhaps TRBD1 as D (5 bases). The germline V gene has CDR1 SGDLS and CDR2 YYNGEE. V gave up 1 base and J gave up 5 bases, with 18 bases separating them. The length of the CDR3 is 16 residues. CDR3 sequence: CASSVWAGLGEETQYF. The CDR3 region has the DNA TGTGCCAGCAGCGTATGGGCAGGGCTCGGAGAGGAGACCCAGTACTTC. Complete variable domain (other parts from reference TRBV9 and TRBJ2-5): DSGVTQTPKHLITATGQRVTLRCSPRSGDLSVYWYQQSLDQGLQFLIQYYNGEERAKGNILERFSAQQFPDLHSELNLSSLELGDSALYFCASSVWAGLGEETQYFGPGTRLLVL.

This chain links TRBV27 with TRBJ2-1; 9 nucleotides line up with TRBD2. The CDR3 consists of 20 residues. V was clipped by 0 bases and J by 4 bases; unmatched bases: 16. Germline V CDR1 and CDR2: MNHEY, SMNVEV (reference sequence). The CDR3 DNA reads TGTGCCAGCAGTTTATCCCCGGGACTAGCCCCTCTCTATCGATACAATGAGCAGTTCTTC. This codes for CASSLSPGLAPLYRYNEQFF.

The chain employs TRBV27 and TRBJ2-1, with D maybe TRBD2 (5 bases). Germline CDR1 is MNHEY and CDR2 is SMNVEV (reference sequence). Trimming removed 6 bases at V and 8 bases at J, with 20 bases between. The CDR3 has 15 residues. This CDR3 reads CASSSGRGNGHEQFF. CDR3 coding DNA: TGTGCCAGCAGCTCGGGTCGGGGTAATGGGCATGAGCAGTTCTTC.

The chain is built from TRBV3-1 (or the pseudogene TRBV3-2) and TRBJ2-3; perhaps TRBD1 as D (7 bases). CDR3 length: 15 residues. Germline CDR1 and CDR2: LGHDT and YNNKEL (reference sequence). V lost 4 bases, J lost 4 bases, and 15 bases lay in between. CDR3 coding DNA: TGTGCCAGCAGCCCTCACAGGGGCGGGGCAGATACGCAGTATTTT. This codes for CASSPHRGGADTQYF.

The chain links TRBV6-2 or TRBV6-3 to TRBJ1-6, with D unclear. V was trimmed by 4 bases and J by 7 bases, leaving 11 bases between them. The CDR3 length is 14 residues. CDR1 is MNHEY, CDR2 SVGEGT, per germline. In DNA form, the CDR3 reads TGTGCCAGCAGTTGGAGCCCATGGAATTCACCCCTCCACTTT. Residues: CASSWSPWNSPLHF.

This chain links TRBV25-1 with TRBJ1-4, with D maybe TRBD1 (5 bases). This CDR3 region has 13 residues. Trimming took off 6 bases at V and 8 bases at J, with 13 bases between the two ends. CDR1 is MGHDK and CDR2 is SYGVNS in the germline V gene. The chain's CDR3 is CASRGGDGEKLFF. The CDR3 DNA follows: TGTGCCAGCAGGGGAGGGGATGGGGAAAAACTGTTTTTT.

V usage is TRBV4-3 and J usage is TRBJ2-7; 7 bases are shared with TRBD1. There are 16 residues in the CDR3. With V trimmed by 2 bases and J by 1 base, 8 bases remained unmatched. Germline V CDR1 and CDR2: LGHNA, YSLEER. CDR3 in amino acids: CASSQFFGTASYEQYF. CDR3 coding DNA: TGCGCCAGCAGCCAATTCTTTGGGACAGCTTCCTACGAGCAGTACTTC.

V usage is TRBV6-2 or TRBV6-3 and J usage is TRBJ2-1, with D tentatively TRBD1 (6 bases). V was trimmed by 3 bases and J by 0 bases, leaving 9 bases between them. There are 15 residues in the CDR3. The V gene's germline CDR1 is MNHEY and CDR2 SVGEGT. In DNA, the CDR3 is TGTGCCAGCAGTTATCGGGACATCTCCTACAATGAGCAGTTCTTC. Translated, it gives CASSYRDISYNEQFF.

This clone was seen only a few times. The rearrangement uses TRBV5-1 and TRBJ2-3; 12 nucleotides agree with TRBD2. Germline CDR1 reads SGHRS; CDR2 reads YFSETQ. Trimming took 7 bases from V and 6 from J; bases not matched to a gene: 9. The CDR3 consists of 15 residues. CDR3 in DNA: TGCGCCAGCCAACTCGGGACTAGCGGGTGGGATACGCAGTATTTT. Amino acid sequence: CASQLGTSGWDTQYF.

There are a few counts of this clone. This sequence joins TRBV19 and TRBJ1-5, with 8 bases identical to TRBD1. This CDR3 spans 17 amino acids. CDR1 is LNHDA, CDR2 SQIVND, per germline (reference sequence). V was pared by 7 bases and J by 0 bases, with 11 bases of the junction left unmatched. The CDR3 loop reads CASTLTGALYSNQPQHF. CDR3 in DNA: TGTGCCAGTACCCTGACAGGGGCCCTCTATAGCAATCAGCCCCAGCATTTT.

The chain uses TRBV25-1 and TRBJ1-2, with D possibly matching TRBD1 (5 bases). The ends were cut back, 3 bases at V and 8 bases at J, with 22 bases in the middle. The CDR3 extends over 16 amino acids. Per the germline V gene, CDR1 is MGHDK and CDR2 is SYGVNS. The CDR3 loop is CASSDPGTFAAKGYTF. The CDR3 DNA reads TGTGCCAGCAGTGACCCCGGGACGTTCGCCGCGAAGGGCTACACCTTC.

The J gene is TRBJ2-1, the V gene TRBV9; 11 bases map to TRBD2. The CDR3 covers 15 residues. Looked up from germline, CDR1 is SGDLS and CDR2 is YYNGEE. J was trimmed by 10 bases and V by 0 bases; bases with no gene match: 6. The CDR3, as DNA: TGTGCCAGCAGCGTAGGGGCTAGCGGGGGGAGCGAGCAGTTCTTC. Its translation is CASSVGASGGSEQFF.

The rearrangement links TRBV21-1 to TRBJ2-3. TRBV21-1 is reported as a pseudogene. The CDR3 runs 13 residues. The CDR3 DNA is TGTGCCAGCAGCAACCTACACATCGATACGCAGTATTTT. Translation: CASSNLHIDTQYF.

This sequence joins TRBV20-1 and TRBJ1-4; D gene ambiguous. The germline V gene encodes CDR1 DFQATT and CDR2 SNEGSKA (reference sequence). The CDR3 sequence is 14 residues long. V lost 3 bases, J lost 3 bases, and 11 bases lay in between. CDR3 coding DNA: TGCAGTGCTAGTCCCCCCGGGCCTAATGAAAAACTGTTTTTT. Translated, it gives CSASPPGPNEKLFF.

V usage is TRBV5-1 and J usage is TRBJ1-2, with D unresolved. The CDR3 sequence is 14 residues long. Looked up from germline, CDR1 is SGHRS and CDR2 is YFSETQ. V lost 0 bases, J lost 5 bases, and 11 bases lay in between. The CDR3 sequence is CASSLDSAIYGYTF. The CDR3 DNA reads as TGCGCCAGCAGCTTGGATTCGGCAATTTATGGCTACACCTTC.

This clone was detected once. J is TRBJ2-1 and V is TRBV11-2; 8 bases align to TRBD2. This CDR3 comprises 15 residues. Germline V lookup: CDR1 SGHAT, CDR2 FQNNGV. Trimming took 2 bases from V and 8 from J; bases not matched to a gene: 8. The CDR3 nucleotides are TGTGCCAGCAGCTTAAGCGGGAGCTATGGCGATGAGCAGTTCTTC. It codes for CASSLSGSYGDEQFF.